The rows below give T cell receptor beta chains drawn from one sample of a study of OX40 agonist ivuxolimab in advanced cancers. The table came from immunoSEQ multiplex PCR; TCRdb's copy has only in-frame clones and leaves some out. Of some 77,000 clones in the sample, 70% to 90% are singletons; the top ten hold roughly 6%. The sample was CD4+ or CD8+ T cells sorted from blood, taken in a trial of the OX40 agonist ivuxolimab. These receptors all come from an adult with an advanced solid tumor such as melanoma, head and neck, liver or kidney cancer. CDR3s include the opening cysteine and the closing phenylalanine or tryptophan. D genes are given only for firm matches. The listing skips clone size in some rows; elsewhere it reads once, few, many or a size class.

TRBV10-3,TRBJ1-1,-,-,CAISEGGATEAFF,TGTGCCATCAGTGAGGGGGGCGCGACTGAAGCTTTCTTT
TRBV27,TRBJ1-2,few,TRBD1,CASSRLGTGGPGGYGYTF,TGTGCCAGCAGTCGATTGGGGACAGGGGGCCCGGGAGGCTATGGCTACACCTTC
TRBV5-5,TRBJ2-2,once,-,CASSPTVTGELFF,TGTGCCAGCAGCCCTACAGTGACCGGGGAGCTGTTTTTT
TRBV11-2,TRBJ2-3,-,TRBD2,CASSLERGSTDTQYF,TGTGCCAGCAGCTTGGAGCGGGGGAGCACAGATACGCAGTATTTT
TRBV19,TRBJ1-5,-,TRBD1,CASSDNPGTGLTEPQHF,TGTGCCAGTAGTGACAATCCCGGGACAGGCCTAACCGAGCCCCAGCATTTT
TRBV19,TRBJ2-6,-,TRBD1,CASSRSGTGLSGANVLTF,TGTGCCAGTAGTAGATCCGGGACAGGTCTTTCTGGGGCCAACGTCCTGACTTTC
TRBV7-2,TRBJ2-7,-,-,CASSLDGARDEQYF,TGTGCCAGCAGCTTGGACGGTGCTAGGGACGAGCAGTACTTC
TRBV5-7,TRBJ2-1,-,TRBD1,CASSADGTGIYEQFF,TGTGCCAGCAGCGCGGACGGGACAGGGATTTATGAGCAGTTCTTC
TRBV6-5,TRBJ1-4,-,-,CASSPGTLDEKLFF,TGTGCCAGCAGTCCCGGGACGCTTGATGAAAAACTGTTTTTT
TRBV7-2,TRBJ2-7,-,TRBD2,CASIPTSGSSSEQYF,TGTGCCAGCATCCCGACTAGCGGGAGTTCTAGCGAGCAGTACTTC
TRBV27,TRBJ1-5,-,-,CASRPTGRQPQHF,TGTGCCAGCAGACCCACAGGGCGCCAGCCCCAGCATTTT
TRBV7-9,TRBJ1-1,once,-,CASSLADSNTEAFF,TGTGCCAGCAGCCTGGCAGACAGTAACACTGAAGCTTTCTTT
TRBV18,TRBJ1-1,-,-,CASSPLWENTEAFF,TGTGCCAGCTCACCACTTTGGGAGAACACTGAAGCTTTCTTT
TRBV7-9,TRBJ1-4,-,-,CASSAGSANEKLFF,TGTGCCAGCAGCGCAGGGTCAGCTAATGAAAAACTGTTTTTT
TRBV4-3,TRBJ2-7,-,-,CASSQEASASYEQYF,TGCGCCAGCAGCCAAGAGGCTAGCGCCTCCTACGAGCAGTACTTC
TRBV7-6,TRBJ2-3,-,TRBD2,CASSLGLAGAVDTQYF,TGTGCCAGCAGCTTAGGACTAGCGGGAGCGGTAGATACGCAGTATTTT
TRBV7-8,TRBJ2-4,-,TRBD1,CASSAEQGAAKNIQYF,TGTGCCAGCAGCGCTGAACAGGGGGCGGCCAAAAACATTCAGTACTTC
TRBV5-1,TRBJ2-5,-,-,CASSAKAETQYF,TGCGCCAGCAGCGCTAAGGCAGAGACCCAGTACTTC
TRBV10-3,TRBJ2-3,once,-,CAISEEAVLNTDTQYF,TGTGCCATCAGTGAGGAAGCGGTCCTAAACACAGATACGCAGTATTTT
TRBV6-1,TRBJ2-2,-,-,CASSDRTAAGTGELFF,TGTGCCAGCAGTGACCGGACAGCGGCGGGAACCGGGGAGCTGTTTTTT
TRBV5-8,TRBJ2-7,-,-,CASSGGPTYEQYF,TGTGCCAGCAGCGGAGGGCCTACCTACGAGCAGTACTTC
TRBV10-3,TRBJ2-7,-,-,CAIRETSSRGRYEQYF,TGTGCCATCAGGGAAACCTCCAGCAGGGGGAGGTACGAGCAGTACTTC
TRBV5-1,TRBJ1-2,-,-,CASSSPAGDYGYTF,TGCGCCAGCAGCTCCCCCGCGGGGGACTATGGCTACACCTTC
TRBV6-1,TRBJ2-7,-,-,CASKVIGHNTYEQYF,TGTGCCAGCAAAGTAATAGGTCATAACACCTACGAGCAGTACTTC
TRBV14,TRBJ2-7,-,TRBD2,CASSPRHGLAGSYEQYF,TGTGCCAGCAGCCCCAGACACGGACTAGCGGGGTCCTACGAGCAGTACTTC
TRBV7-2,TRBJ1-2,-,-,CASSAKARTADLDGYTF,TGTGCCAGCAGCGCCAAAGCTCGGACGGCGGATCTGGATGGCTACACCTTC
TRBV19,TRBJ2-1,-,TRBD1,CASSTGQVYNEQFF,TGTGCCAGTAGTACCGGACAGGTGTACAATGAGCAGTTCTTC
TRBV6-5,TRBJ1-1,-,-,CASRDSRRVEAFF,TGTGCCAGCAGGGATTCTAGACGGGTTGAAGCTTTCTTT
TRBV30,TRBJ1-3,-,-,CAWSPPNQGLHSGNTIYF,TGTGCCTGGAGTCCCCCGAACCAAGGACTCCACTCTGGAAACACCATATATTTT
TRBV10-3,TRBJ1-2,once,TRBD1,CAISSLGTESYGYTF,TGTGCCATCAGTTCTTTAGGGACAGAAAGCTATGGCTACACCTTC
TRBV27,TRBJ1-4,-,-,CASSFNRATNEKLFF,TGTGCCAGCAGTTTCAACAGAGCAACTAATGAAAAACTGTTTTTT
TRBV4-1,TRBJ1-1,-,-,CASSQGRNTEAFF,TGCGCCAGCAGCCAAGGACGGAACACTGAAGCTTTCTTT
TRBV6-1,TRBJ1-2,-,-,CASSDPALVTFNYGYTF,TGTGCCAGCAGTGACCCCGCGCTAGTGACTTTTAACTATGGCTACACCTTC
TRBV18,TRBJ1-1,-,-,CASSPLDSMNTEAFF,TGTGCCAGCTCACCACTCGACAGCATGAACACTGAAGCTTTCTTT
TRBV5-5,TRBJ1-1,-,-,CASSLAKNTEAFF,TGTGCCAGCAGCTTGGCCAAGAACACTGAAGCTTTCTTT
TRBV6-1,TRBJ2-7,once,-,CASSEFGGIYEQYF,TGTGCCAGCAGTGAATTTGGCGGCATTTACGAGCAGTACTTC
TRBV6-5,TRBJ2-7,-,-,CAGSYNRAGEQYF,TGTGCCGGCAGTTACAACAGGGCAGGGGAGCAGTACTTC